The entry below describes one T cell receptor (beta chain). The sample is drawn from a study of spatial heterogeneity in lung cancer. Turning to the study itself: The donor population consisted of approximately 70 patients with untreated, early-stage non-small cell lung cancer. At a median of about two years after resection, follow-up PBMC samples were sequenced when available.

The CDR3 consists of 17 residues. One entry per CDR3 protein, called by TCRdb with MiXCR from the 5' RACE reads. The sample includes around 120,000 distinct CDR3 sequences, less than 15% of them seen just once. The time point is: blood at routine non-recurrence follow-up after resection. Researchers sequenced whole RNA taken from tumor, nontumor lung or frozen PBMC without sorting. The sequencing used PBMCs, collected at follow-up. The chain has TRBV21-1 and TRBJ1-2; the listed D gene, TRBD1, was not tested against the DNA. TRBV21-1 is marked as a pseudogene. The sequence came from a male donor with early-stage non-small cell lung cancer. The CDR3 protein is CASSKRDRARSLDGYTF. CDR3 sequence (DNA): TGTGCCAGCAGCAAGAGGGACAGGGCGAGATCCTTGGATGGCTACACCTTC.